Listed below are T cell receptor beta chains from one sample, sequenced in a study of T cells in Graves' hyperthyroidism and ophthalmopathy. One entry per CDR3 protein, called by TCRdb with MiXCR from the multiplex PCR reads. This table holds around 800,000 distinct CDR3 sequences, about 38% found once. The sample was blood. Receptor source: a young man with Graves' hyperthyroidism. The CDR3 runs from the conserved cysteine through the conserved F or W. A D gene is named only where the DNA matches it firmly. For some rows the clone size is stated as once, few or many, or as a class when expanded; others skip it.

abundance	v_gene	d_gene	j_gene	CDR3nt	CDR3aa
-	TRBV7-8	-	TRBJ2-7	TGTGCCAGCAGCTTAGCTCAGAGCTCCTACGAGCAGTACTTC	CASSLAQSSYEQYF
few	TRBV4-1	-	TRBJ1-5	TGCGCCAGCAGCCACGGTGGACAGCCCGGGACCCAGCCCCAGCATTTT	CASSHGGQPGTQPQHF
-	TRBV12-3/TRBV12-4	-	TRBJ1-6	TGTGCCAGCAGCCGAATCGCCCAAAATTCACCCCTCCACTTT	CASSRIAQNSPLHF
-	TRBV5-1	-	TRBJ2-5	TGCGCCAGCAGCCCGAAGAAGGGATCAGAGACCCAGTACTTC	CASSPKKGSETQYF
few	TRBV20-1	TRBD2	TRBJ2-5	TGCAGTGCTCCCTCCGCCCGGGAGGGTAGGGAGACCCAGTACTTC	CSAPSAREGRETQYF
many	TRBV10-2	TRBD2	TRBJ2-2	TGCGCCAGCAGTGAGTCACGGGGAGGGTTGGACACCGGGGAGCTGTTTTTT	CASSESRGGLDTGELFF
-	TRBV3-1	-	TRBJ1-6	TGTGCCAGCAGCCAAGGGTGGTCCTATAATTCACCCCTCCACTTT	CASSQGWSYNSPLHF
-	TRBV6-2/TRBV6-3	TRBD2	TRBJ2-7	TGTGCCAGCAGTTACCCCGACCTAGCGGTCTCCTACGAGCAGTACTTC	CASSYPDLAVSYEQYF
-	TRBV6-5	TRBD1	TRBJ1-6	TGTGCCAGCAGGACCCTCCGGGACAGGGGTTATACACCCCTCCACTTT	CASRTLRDRGYTPLHF
few	TRBV9	-	TRBJ2-5	TGTGCCAGCAGCGACCCCCAAGGAGGGACAATCCAAGAGACCCAGTACTTC	CASSDPQGGTIQETQYF
-	TRBV5-1	TRBD2	TRBJ2-7	TGCGCCAGCAGCTGGGCGGCTAGCGGGAGGAGATACGAGCAGTACTTC	CASSWAASGRRYEQYF
-	TRBV19	-	TRBJ1-4	TGTGCCAGTAGTGCAGGGGTGAACAGGAAAACGAGACTGTTTTTT	CASSAGVNRKTRLFF
-	TRBV10-3	-	TRBJ2-7	TGTGCCATCAGTGAGTCGACAGGGAGGTCCTACGAGCAGTACTTC	CAISESTGRSYEQYF
few	TRBV9	-	TRBJ2-7	TGTGCCAGCAGCCTCCCCCCGGGACCGCAGTCCTACGAGCAGTACTTC	CASSLPPGPQSYEQYF
few	TRBV11-2	TRBD2	TRBJ2-7	TGTGCCAGCAGCTTAACCTTCCTAGCGGACTACGAGCAGTACTTC	CASSLTFLADYEQYF
-	TRBV7-8	TRBD1	TRBJ1-5	TGTGCCAGCAGTCGGACCGGACAGGGGTCGTACAATCAGCCCCAGCATTTT	CASSRTGQGSYNQPQHF
-	TRBV24-1	-	TRBJ2-7	TGTGCTACAAGGTTCTCAGGGGAAAGTTACGAGCAGTACTTC	CATRFSGESYEQYF
few	TRBV12-3/TRBV12-4	TRBD1	TRBJ1-4	TGTGCCAGCAGTCCGGGACAGCCTACGATGGGGAAACTGTTTTTT	CASSPGQPTMGKLFF
many	TRBV20-1	-	TRBJ2-5	TGCAGTGCTGGGGCAGGGGCGGAACGAGAGACCCAGTACTTC	CSAGAGAERETQYF
few	TRBV12-3/TRBV12-4	-	TRBJ2-5	TGTGCCAGCAGTTACCTTCAGGGCCAAGAGACCCAGTACTTC	CASSYLQGQETQYF
-	TRBV29-1	-	TRBJ1-4	TGCAGCTTGAGGGAGAGAGAAAAACTGTTTTTT	CSLREREKLFF
many	TRBV19	-	TRBJ1-5	TGTGCCAGTAGTATTGGGGCAGCTAGCAATCAGCCCCAGCATTTT	CASSIGAASNQPQHF
-	TRBV5-1	-	TRBJ2-6	TGCGCCAGCAGCTTGGGACAGCCCTCCAACGTCCTGACTTTC	CASSLGQPSNVLTF
-	TRBV20-1	-	TRBJ1-4	TGCAGTGCTAGTCGCAGGGGAAAACTGTTTTTT	CSASRRGKLFF
few	TRBV11-2	-	TRBJ2-2	TGTGCCAGCAGTCGCTACTCGAGCACCGGGGAGCTGTTTTTT	CASSRYSSTGELFF
many	TRBV20-1	-	TRBJ1-4	TGCAGTGCCGGACAGCAAAATGAAAAACTGTTTTTT	CSAGQQNEKLFF
-	TRBV7-9	-	TRBJ1-3	TGTGCCAGCAGCTTATTCGGGCCCGAATCGAGAAACACCATATATTTT	CASSLFGPESRNTIYF
-	TRBV20-1	-	TRBJ2-2	TGCAGTGCTAGAGCTAGAATCGGGGTGGATCCCGGGGAGCTGTTTTTT	CSARARIGVDPGELFF